This T cell receptor beta chain was observed in a study of T cell changes during pregnancy in multiple sclerosis. TCRdb's copy holds only in-frame clones and misses some; the assay was immunoSEQ multiplex PCR. The sample comprises over 40,000 clones, approximately 90% of which are singletons, and less than 1.5% rests with the top ten. This receptor was identified in a female donor with multiple sclerosis, enrolled in a pregnancy study. The sequencing here drew on CD4+ T cells from peripheral blood mononuclear cells, taken in the second trimester of pregnancy.

The DNA of the CDR3 is TGTGCCACCAGCAGAGACTACCCGGGACTAGCGGGAGGTGAGCAGTACTTC. It encodes CATSRDYPGLAGGEQYF. The J gene is TRBJ2-7, the V gene TRBV15; 15 bases align to TRBD2. CDR3 length: 17 amino acids. CDR1 LNHNV and CDR2 YYDKDF come from the germline V gene (reference sequence). Trimming removed 0 bases from V and 7 bases from J; junction bases left unmatched: 7. The whole variable domain, remainder taken from reference TRBV15 and TRBJ2-7, is DAMVIQNPRYQVTQFGKPVTLSCSQTLNHNVMYWYQQKSSQAPKLLFHYYDKDFNNEADTPDNFQSRRPNTSFCFLDIRSPGLGDTAMYLCATSRDYPGLAGGEQYFGPGTRLTVT.